The 23 T cell receptor beta chains below come from one sample, sequenced in a study of T cells after yellow fever vaccination. One entry per CDR3 protein, called by TCRdb with MiXCR from the 5' RACE reads. The table includes 150,000 or so distinct CDR3 sequences, around 7.2% detected once. The sample consisted of CD4+ T cells sorted from PBMCs, taken around 5 days after the first yellow fever vaccination. The receptors originated from a man aged 18 to 29 who received the YFV17D yellow fever vaccine.

In this sample, this clonotype turned up a few times. V is TRBV5-1 and J is TRBJ1-4, with D possibly matching TRBD1 (6 bases). The ends were cut back, 6 bases at V and 10 bases at J, with 19 bases in the middle. The CDR3 is 14 residues long. Germline CDR1 reads SGHRS; CDR2 reads YFSETQ. CDR3 in DNA: TGCGCCAGCAAAGGGGGAGGGGATGGAGGAAAACTGTTTTTT. It codes for CASKGGGDGGKLFF.

This clonotype was observed a single time. V usage is TRBV29-1 and J usage is TRBJ1-2; possibly TRBD1 for D (5 bases). This CDR3 has 13 residues. The V end was cut by 4 bases, the J end by 8 bases, with 17 bases between. In germline, CDR1 is SQVTM, CDR2 ANQGSEA. This CDR3 is CSVGDSGRGGYTF. CDR3 bases: TGCAGCGTTGGTGACAGCGGCCGTGGGGGCTACACCTTC. The full variable domain, with the rest looked up from reference TRBV29-1 and TRBJ1-2, is SAVISQKPSRDICQRGTSLTIQCQVDSQVTMMFWYRQQPGQSLTLIATANQGSEATYESGFVIDKFPISRPNLTFSTLTVSNMSPEDSSIYLCSVGDSGRGGYTFGSGTRLTVV.

The chain recombines TRBV7-9 with TRBJ2-1; D uncertain. This CDR3 has 13 residues. The V end lost 5 bases, the J end lost 13 bases, and 18 bases lay between the germline ends. The V gene's germline CDR1 is SEHNR and CDR2 FQNEAQ (reference sequence). Written as DNA, the CDR3 is TGTGCCAGCAGCCCAGACCGGAAAGAGACCCAGTTCTTC. Protein product: CASSPDRKETQFF.

This clonotype was observed at least ten times. The V call is TRBV28, the J call TRBJ2-1; 8 positions match TRBD1. V trimming: 1 base; J trimming: 4 bases; junction bases outside the gene matches: 3. This CDR3 is 15 amino acids long. Germline V lookup: CDR1 MDHEN, CDR2 SYDVKM. The CDR3 coding sequence is TGTGCCAGCAGTTTATTCGGACAGGGTTACAATGAGCAGTTCTTC. Encoded protein: CASSLFGQGYNEQFF.

V usage is TRBV5-1 and J usage is TRBJ2-1; the D gene is possibly TRBD1 (6 bases). The CDR3 has 16 residues. V was cut by 3 bases and J by 12 bases, with 25 bases left in between. Germline CDR1 reads SGHRS; CDR2 reads YFSETQ. The CDR3 DNA follows: TGCGCCAGCAGCTCTGTACAGGGAACCGCGCAGGGGTGGCAGTTCTTC. Residues: CASSSVQGTAQGWQFF.

Many counts were recorded for this clonotype. This sequence joins TRBV5-1 and TRBJ1-6, with D possibly being TRBD1 (5 bases). The germline V gene encodes CDR1 SGHRS and CDR2 YFSETQ. V was clipped by 0 bases and J by 10 bases, with 14 bases between them. The CDR3 totals 15 residues. CDR3 loop: CASSLGRGAFSPLHF. DNA for the CDR3: TGCGCCAGCAGCTTGGGAAGAGGGGCATTCTCACCCCTCCACTTT.

This clonotype was observed a few times. The V gene is TRBV3-1, the J gene TRBJ2-1; 7 positions match TRBD2. The CDR3 runs 15 residues. CDR1 LGHDT and CDR2 YNNKEL come from the germline V gene (reference sequence). V gave up 6 bases and J gave up 5 bases; unmatched junction bases: 10. In DNA form, the CDR3 reads TGTGCCAGCAGTCGAGTTGGGGACTACAACAATGAGCAGTTCTTC. Amino acids: CASSRVGDYNNEQFF.

This clonotype was counted at least ten times. The V and J genes are TRBV11-2 and TRBJ2-5; D possibly corresponds to TRBD2 (6 bases). Trimming removed 8 bases from V and 5 bases from J, with 9 bases in between. Germline loops: CDR1 SGHAT, CDR2 FQNNGV. The CDR3 is 11 residues long. The CDR3 sequence is CASRAGETQYF. CDR3 coding DNA: TGTGCCAGCCGGGCGGGGGAGACCCAGTACTTC.

This clonotype was recorded many times. The chain uses TRBV6-1 and TRBJ2-1, with TRBD1 identical over 8 bases. CDR3 size: 15 residues. J lost 3 bases, V lost 7 bases, and 8 bases had no gene match. Germline-derived CDR1 and CDR2 are MNHNS and SASEGT. CDR3 amino acids: CASNRGTGVYNEQFF. CDR3 DNA: TGTGCCAGCAACCGAGGGACAGGAGTCTACAATGAGCAGTTCTTC.

This clonotype was picked up a small number of times. V is TRBV19 and J is TRBJ2-6; no clear D gene. This CDR3 contains 16 residues. The ends were cut back, 1 base at V and 4 bases at J, with 11 bases in the middle. The V gene's germline CDR1 is LNHDA and CDR2 SQIVND (reference sequence). CDR3 residues: CASSIGPAAGANVLTF. For the CDR3, the DNA is TGTGCCAGTAGTATAGGCCCAGCTGCGGGGGCCAACGTCCTGACTTTC.

The chain employs TRBV20-1 and TRBJ2-3, with 8 nucleotides matching TRBD2. Unmatched junction bases numbered 6, after V lost 1 base and J lost 6 bases. This CDR3 contains 14 residues. CDR1 is DFQATT and CDR2 is SNEGSKA in the germline V gene (reference sequence). The CDR3 reads CSARVVSGADTQYF. CDR3 in DNA: TGCAGTGCTAGAGTGGTTAGCGGGGCGGATACGCAGTATTTT.

This chain uses TRBV4-1 with TRBJ2-1; 8 bases agree with TRBD2. After removal of 5 bases from V and 8 bases from J, the junction contained 11 bases not matched to a gene. The CDR3 is 15 amino acids. CDR1 and CDR2 (germline): MGHRA, YSYEKL. DNA for the CDR3: TGCGCCAGCAGCGAAGGGACTAGGGGGAAGGATGAGCAGTTCTTC. Translating it yields CASSEGTRGKDEQFF.

This clonotype was counted many times. V is TRBV4-3 and J is TRBJ1-2; D is uncertain. Germline CDR1 reads LGHNA; CDR2 reads YSLEER. This CDR3 comprises 14 residues. Trimming removed 4 bases at V and 8 bases at J, with 17 bases between. The CDR3 DNA is TGCGCCAGCAGCCTGCGCTCGGGGAGCTCGGGCTACACCTTC. This translates into CASSLRSGSSGYTF.

This clonotype was recorded many times. V is TRBV29-1 and J is TRBJ2-1; D remains unclear. The V gene lost 8 bases and the J gene lost 5 bases, with 13 bases spanning the gap. The CDR3 covers 12 residues. Germline V gene data show CDR1 as SQVTM and CDR2 as ANQGSEA. The CDR3 nucleotides are TGCAGCTCACATCGTCCTGACAATGAGCAGTTCTTC. It yields the protein CSSHRPDNEQFF.

A few counts support this clonotype. V usage is TRBV4-1 and J usage is TRBJ1-5; D is ambiguous. V was shortened by 2 bases and J by 2 bases, with 10 bases between the two germline ends. There are 15 residues in the CDR3. The germline V gene has CDR1 MGHRA and CDR2 YSYEKL. For the CDR3, the DNA is TGCGCCAGCAGCCAACCGGGCCGGGGCAATCAGCCCCAGCATTTT. It is translated as CASSQPGRGNQPQHF.

This clonotype was recorded many times. The chain is built from TRBV10-3 and TRBJ2-1, with 9 bases aligning to TRBD1. Germline CDR1 reads ENHRY; CDR2 reads SYGVKD. This CDR3 spans 16 amino acids. V shed 0 bases and J 3 bases; nucleotides not matched to a gene: 3. In DNA form, the CDR3 reads TGTGCCATCAGTGAGTCGTGGGACAGGGACTACAATGAGCAGTTCTTC. Its protein product is CAISESWDRDYNEQFF.

The chain employs TRBV7-2 and TRBJ1-2, with D uncertain. The CDR3 is made up of 14 amino acids. The germline V and J ends were trimmed by 1 base and 6 bases, with 12 bases remaining between them. The germline gives CDR1 SGHTA, CDR2 FQGNSA. The CDR3 nucleotides read TGTGCCAGCAGCTTAGTGGCAGGTGGGGATGGCTACACCTTC. Translation: CASSLVAGGDGYTF.

This clonotype has only a few counts. The chain employs TRBV7-2 and TRBJ1-6; D ambiguous. V lost 2 bases, J lost 6 bases, and 14 bases lay in between. Germline CDR1 and CDR2: SGHTA and FQGNSA. The CDR3 runs 16 residues. CDR3 loop: CASSLMGPNPNSPLHF. The CDR3 DNA is TGTGCCAGCAGCTTAATGGGTCCCAACCCTAATTCACCCCTCCACTTT.

This clonotype was found many times. The CDR3 coding sequence is TGCAGCGTTGTTTCAGACCGGGATACGCAGTATTTT. Amino acids: CSVVSDRDTQYF. This chain joins TRBV29-1 and TRBJ2-3; D gene ambiguous. From germline, CDR1 is SQVTM and CDR2 ANQGSEA. V lost 4 bases and J 6 bases, leaving 11 bases between the germline ends. This CDR3 is 12 amino acids long.

The chain links TRBV19 to TRBJ2-1; 9 bases align to TRBD2. Trimming at V came to 5 bases and at J to 0 bases, leaving 17 bases not matched to a gene. The CDR3 is 20 amino acids. Germline CDR1 is LNHDA and CDR2 is SQIVND (reference sequence). The DNA for the CDR3 is TGTGCCAGTAGTTCCCGGACTAGCGTGGGCTCCAAAAGCTCCTACAATGAGCAGTTCTTC. Protein product: CASSSRTSVGSKSSYNEQFF. Full variable domain (outside the CDR3, taken from reference TRBV19 and TRBJ2-1): DGGITQSPKYLFRKEGQNVTLSCEQNLNHDAMYWYRQDPGQGLRLIYYSQIVNDFQKGDIAEGYSVSREKKESFPLTVTSAQKNPTAFYLCASSSRTSVGSKSSYNEQFFGPGTRLTVL.

This clonotype was picked up many times. The chain combines TRBV5-1 with TRBJ1-6; 8 positions agree with TRBD1. The ends lost 1 base at V and 0 bases at J; junction bases unmatched: 12. This CDR3 comprises 20 residues. Germline loops: CDR1 SGHRS, CDR2 YFSETQ. The CDR3 DNA sequence: TGCGCCAGCAGCTTGTCCCCCGCTCGACAGGGGAGCTCCTATAATTCACCCCTCCACTTT. Amino acid sequence: CASSLSPARQGSSYNSPLHF.

The chain has TRBV11-2 and TRBJ2-1; perhaps D is TRBD1 or TRBD2 (5 bases each). V lost 4 bases and J lost 8, with 15 bases in between. Germline lookup yields CDR1 SGHAT and CDR2 FQNNGV. CDR3 length: 14 amino acids. CDR3 loop: CASSSPRGADEQFF. CDR3 DNA sequence: TGTGCCAGCAGCTCCCCTCGAGGGGCCGATGAGCAGTTCTTC. The variable domain in full, with the rest retrieved from reference TRBV11-2 and TRBJ2-1, is EAGVAQSPRYKIIEKRQSVAFWCNPISGHATLYWYQQILGQGPKLLIQFQNNGVVDDSQLPKDRFSAERLKGVDSTLKIQPAKLEDSAVYLCASSSPRGADEQFFGPGTRLTVL.

The V gene is TRBV20-1, the J gene TRBJ1-4, with TRBD1 matching over 8 bases. CDR1 and CDR2 (germline): DFQATT, SNEGSKA (reference sequence). V dropped 3 bases and J dropped 7; count of bases not matched to a gene: 1. This CDR3 region has 12 residues. CDR3 DNA: TGCAGTGCTAGGGACAGGGCTGAAAAACTGTTTTTT. Translation gives CSARDRAEKLFF.